Sequencing of this T cell receptor (beta chain) was carried out in a study of molecular identifiers for immune sequencing clone quantification. A CD8+CD4-CCR7+CD45RA+ gate was used to sort naive CD8 T cells. This clonotype was seen only once. The antigen remains undetermined. At one end the junction does not follow the germline gene, possibly because of a read error. This CDR3 region has 15 residues. Each CDR3 protein is one row after TCRdb ran MiXCR on the PCR reads. The table lists approximately 500,000 distinct CDR3 sequences, 20% to 25% of them singletons, with approximately 0.8% in the top ten. The study, taken as a whole, reports: Clones above 20 RNA copies contained over 97% of effector molecules but under 1% of naive ones. Researchers reportedly could pick up spiked Jurkat TCR RNA from one cell mixed into one million naive cells. Clone sizes could be underestimated for highly expanded clones when identical TCR molecules share a barcode.

This sequence originates from a human donor in good health. Some libraries in this study had Jurkat cell RNA spiked in. The gene calls are TRBV12-3 or TRBV12-4 and TRBJ2-1; TRBD1 matches 7 bases. Sequenced input: naive CD8+ T cells from blood, with Jurkat cell RNA spiked in. As for subset: FACS-sorted CD8+CD4-CCR7+CD45RA+ naive T cells. DNA for the CDR3: TGTGCCTGCAGTTCCAAAACAGGGGTCTACAATGAGCAGTTCTTC. As protein: CACSSKTGVYNEQFF.